This T cell receptor (beta chain) was sequenced during a study of T-cell reconstitution after alpha-beta-depleted transplantation in children. Germline CDR1 and CDR2: SNHLY and FYNNEI. The CDR3 runs to 14 residues. V was trimmed by 11 bases and J by 0 bases, leaving 14 bases between them. This clonotype came up a few times. Its antigen is unidentified. Study-wide results and caveats: A year had passed since transplant, and T-cell counts and diversity by then came mostly from newly produced T cells.

During its preparation, the TCRbeta library received unique molecular identifiers. Each CDR3 protein is one row after TCRdb ran MiXCR on the PCR reads. This table has 700,000 to 850,000 distinct CDR3 sequences, 16% appearing once. The receptor's source is a male patient between 5 and 17 years old who had a stem cell transplant for acute lymphoblastic leukemia, so the T cells may come from the graft donor. This specimen was PBMCs, mostly from graft donor cells, taken 360 days after TCRalphabeta/CD19-depleted stem cell transplant. This chain uses TRBV2 with TRBJ2-1; no clear D. CDR3 coding DNA: TGTGCCGGAAGCTTGTTGAGCTCCTACAATGAGCAGTTCTTC. Translating it yields CAGSLLSSYNEQFF.